These 27 T cell receptor beta chains share one sample of origin, sequenced in a study of blood T cell repertoires in COVID-19. Here immunoSEQ multiplex PCR was the method, and the copy in TCRdb shows in-frame clones only, minus some. The top ten hold roughly 5% of the sample, which has 250,000 to 300,000 clones, 70% to 90% seen once. Sequenced input: peripheral blood. The receptors shown here come from a woman aged 55-70 years with COVID-19, enrolled during active disease.

The chain couples TRBV20-1 to TRBJ1-5; no clear D gene. The CDR3 covers 14 residues. Germline assignment: CDR1 DFQATT and CDR2 SNEGSKA (reference sequence). The ends were cut back, 3 bases at V and 5 bases at J, with 14 bases in the middle. The CDR3 bases are TGCAGTGCTAGTGCCTCGGGAAAGGATCAGCCCCAGCATTTT. This codes for CSASASGKDQPQHF.

The chain combines TRBV28 with TRBJ2-1; TRBD2 agrees at 10 bases. V shed 10 bases, J shed 4 bases, and the junction held 10 bases outside the gene matches. The CDR3 spans 15 residues. Germline CDR1 reads MDHEN; CDR2 reads SYDVKM. CDR3 sequence (DNA): TGTGCCACCCAGGATCCTAGCGGGGGATACAATGAGCAGTTCTTC. It translates to CATQDPSGGYNEQFF.

The chain is built from TRBV6-2 or TRBV6-3 and TRBJ2-1; D is perhaps TRBD1 (5 bases). Trimming shortened V by 6 bases and J by 3 bases, and 15 bases separated the two germline ends. The CDR3 covers 15 residues. The germline V gene encodes CDR1 MNHEY and CDR2 SVGEGT. For the CDR3, the DNA is TGTGCCAGCAGCTTCCACCGGCAGGGCTACAATGAGCAGTTCTTC. It codes for CASSFHRQGYNEQFF.

V usage is TRBV11-3 and J usage is TRBJ2-3; D unresolved. The length of the CDR3 is 16 residues. Deletions cut 5 bases from V and 0 bases from J, with 15 bases between. CDR1 SGHNT and CDR2 YENEEA come from the germline V gene. The CDR3 DNA follows: TGTGCCAGCAGCGTCCAGCGTGCCCCTAGCACAGATACGCAGTATTTT. The encoded protein is CASSVQRAPSTDTQYF.

This chain uses TRBV6-1 with TRBJ2-5; D perhaps matches TRBD2 (5 bases). Germline V gene sequence: CDR1 MNHNS, CDR2 SASEGT. Deletions cut 0 bases from V and 5 bases from J, with 13 bases between. This CDR3 region has 15 residues. The CDR3 DNA reads TGTGCCAGCAGTGAAGCGCTTCGGGGTTGGGAGACCCAGTACTTC. Residues: CASSEALRGWETQYF.

This chain links TRBV6-2 or TRBV6-3 with TRBJ1-5; D possibly corresponds to TRBD1 (5 bases). Trimming cost V 0 bases and J 1 base, with 7 bases left between them. Germline V gene sequence: CDR1 MNHEY, CDR2 SVGEGT. The CDR3 runs 15 residues. Here the CDR3 DNA reads TGTGCCAGCAGTTACTCGAGACAGAGCAATCAGCCCCAGCATTTT. Its protein is CASSYSRQSNQPQHF.

V and J are TRBV28 and TRBJ2-7; D may be TRBD2 (6 bases). Germline CDR1 reads MDHEN; CDR2 reads SYDVKM. This CDR3 has 17 amino acids. V lost 5 bases, J lost 7 bases, and 27 bases lay in between. The chain's CDR3 is CASSINPPGTSTGEQYF. Written as DNA, the CDR3 is TGTGCCAGCAGTATAAATCCCCCCGGGACTTCGACTGGTGAGCAGTACTTC.

The V and J genes are TRBV2 and TRBJ2-7; 8 bases are shared with TRBD2. The germline V gene has CDR1 SNHLY and CDR2 FYNNEI. This CDR3 region has 14 residues. V was pared by 10 bases and J by 7 bases, with 15 bases of the junction left unmatched. CDR3 amino acids: CANLDPGGPREQYF. The CDR3 nucleotides are TGTGCCAACTTAGATCCGGGAGGGCCTCGGGAGCAGTACTTC. The whole variable domain, filled in from reference TRBV2 and TRBJ2-7, reads EPEVTQTPSHQVTQMGQEVILRCVPISNHLYFYWYRQILGQKVEFLVSFYNNEISEKSEIFDDQFSVERPDGSNFTLKIRSTKLEDSAMYFCANLDPGGPREQYFGPGTRLTVT.

This chain links TRBV30 with TRBJ2-4; the match to TRBD1 covers 8 bases. The V and J ends lost 2 bases and 1 base, in that order; junction bases with no gene match: 13. The CDR3 is 18 amino acids. Germline V gene data show CDR1 as GTSNPN and CDR2 as SVGIG (reference sequence). The CDR3 DNA reads TGTGCCTGGAGTCGGCTTTACCTGGACAGGGATGCCAAAAACATTCAGTACTTC. It yields the protein CAWSRLYLDRDAKNIQYF.

The chain has TRBV6-4 and TRBJ2-3; 7 positions match TRBD2. This CDR3 has 16 residues. V lost 5 bases to trimming and J lost 1 base; unmatched junction nucleotides: 9. The germline V gene encodes CDR1 MRHNA and CDR2 SNTAGT. The CDR3: CASSPRWLAGTDTQYF. CDR3 nucleotides: TGTGCCAGCAGTCCCCGTTGGCTAGCGGGCACAGATACGCAGTATTTT.

The chain recombines TRBV27 with TRBJ1-2; maybe TRBD1 (5 bases). Germline V gives CDR1 MNHEY, CDR2 SMNVEV (reference sequence). V lost 6 bases to trimming and J lost 2 bases, with 16 bases between them. This CDR3 contains 15 residues. This CDR3 is CASSRSGVPNYGYTF. CDR3 DNA sequence: TGTGCCAGCAGCCGTTCGGGGGTTCCCAACTATGGCTACACCTTC.

The CDR3 protein is CASSPVGKGHTDTQYF. CDR3 DNA sequence: TGTGCCAGCAGCCCCGTAGGGAAGGGGCACACAGATACGCAGTATTTT. V gene TRBV5-4 combines with J gene TRBJ2-3; the D gene is possibly TRBD1 (5 bases). This CDR3 contains 16 residues. The V gene's germline CDR1 is SGHNT and CDR2 YYREEE (reference sequence). V was clipped by 4 bases and J by 2 bases, with 17 bases between them.

The rearrangement uses TRBV28 and TRBJ1-5; weak D call: TRBD1 (5 bases). The CDR3 is made up of 16 amino acids. The ends were cut back, 6 bases at V and 0 bases at J, with 15 bases in the middle. CDR1 is MDHEN and CDR2 is SYDVKM in the germline V gene. CDR3: CASSPAAGNSNQPQHF. CDR3 DNA sequence: TGTGCCAGCAGCCCGGCCGCAGGGAATAGCAATCAGCCCCAGCATTTT.

The CDR3 coding sequence is TGTGCCAGCAGCCAAGCAACTGGCGGGAGTCTTACCTACGAGCAGTACTTC. Translation gives CASSQATGGSLTYEQYF. V usage is TRBV4-2 and J usage is TRBJ2-7; 7 nucleotides line up with TRBD2. Per germline, CDR1 LGHNA and CDR2 YNFKEQ. After removal of 1 base from V and 2 bases from J, the junction contained 11 bases not matched to a gene. The CDR3 is 17 residues long.

The chain couples TRBV3-1 (or the pseudogene TRBV3-2) to TRBJ2-7; 7 nucleotides match TRBD1. CDR3 size: 15 residues. The J segment lost 0 bases and the V segment lost 5 bases, leaving 7 bases of the junction unmatched. CDR1 is LGHDT, CDR2 YNNKEL, per germline (reference sequence). The CDR3 DNA reads TGTGCCAGCAGCGATCCCGGGACAGCCTCCTACGAGCAGTACTTC. This codes for CASSDPGTASYEQYF.

J is TRBJ2-7 and V is TRBV4-3, with 11 positions matching TRBD1. This CDR3 comprises 16 residues. The V segment lost 4 bases and the J segment 9 bases; nucleotides outside the gene matches: 14. CDR1 and CDR2 (germline): LGHNA, YSLEER. The CDR3 sequence is CASSRIPGQGDGMQYF. Written as DNA, the CDR3 is TGCGCCAGCAGCCGGATCCCGGGACAGGGGGATGGTATGCAGTACTTC.

Concerning this clone itself: Other DNA variants within this sample encode the same CDR3. The CDR3 reads CASSSGQGGTEAFF. DNA for the CDR3: TGCGCCAGCAGCTCGGGACAGGGTGGCACTGAAGCTTTCTTT. V gene TRBV5-1 combines with J gene TRBJ1-1, with TRBD1 matching 9 bases. The CDR3 runs to 14 residues. V shed 3 bases and J 4 bases; nucleotides not matched to a gene: 4. Per germline, CDR1 SGHRS and CDR2 YFSETQ.

This chain uses TRBV15 with TRBJ1-5; 8 nucleotides agree with TRBD1. Germline assignment: CDR1 LNHNV and CDR2 YYDKDF (reference sequence). The J segment lost 4 bases and the V segment lost 5 bases, leaving 10 bases of the junction unmatched. This CDR3 has 16 residues. The CDR3 DNA follows: TGTGCCACCAGCGGCCCGGGACAGGAGGGGAATCAGCCCCAGCATTTT. Amino acids: CATSGPGQEGNQPQHF. Supplemented by reference TRBV15 and TRBJ1-5, the full variable domain reads DAMVIQNPRYQVTQFGKPVTLSCSQTLNHNVMYWYQQKSSQAPKLLFHYYDKDFNNEADTPDNFQSRRPNTSFCFLDIRSPGLGDTAMYLCATSGPGQEGNQPQHFGDGTRLSIL.

This chain uses TRBV30 with TRBJ1-2, with 8 bases aligning to TRBD1. Germline V gene lookup returns CDR1 GTSNPN and CDR2 SVGIG (reference sequence). Trimming cost V 2 bases and J 6 bases; bases outside gene matches: 2. The CDR3 has 12 residues. As DNA, the CDR3 is TGTGCCTGGAGTACACAGGGGGATGGCTACACCTTC. Translated: CAWSTQGDGYTF.

The V gene is TRBV4-3, the J gene TRBJ2-7; 7 nucleotides agree with TRBD2. Unmatched junction bases numbered 7, after V lost 0 bases and J lost 2 bases. The CDR3 has 16 amino acids. Germline V gene lookup returns CDR1 LGHNA and CDR2 YSLEER. In DNA form, the CDR3 reads TGCGCCAGCAGCCAAGATGGGCGGGAGCCCCCCTACGAGCAGTACTTC. Protein product: CASSQDGREPPYEQYF.

The rearrangement joins TRBV20-1 to TRBJ2-3; 8 bases match TRBD2. Germline V gene data show CDR1 as DFQATT and CDR2 as SNEGSKA (reference sequence). The CDR3 is made up of 15 amino acids. With V trimmed by 6 bases and J by 1 base, 9 bases remained unmatched. CDR3 amino acids: CSASNPGLGTDTQYF. The CDR3 bases are TGCAGTGCCAGTAATCCGGGACTAGGCACAGATACGCAGTATTTT.

The V gene is TRBV6-2 or TRBV6-3, the J gene TRBJ2-7; D is unclear. The CDR3 totals 14 residues. The V gene lost 0 bases and the J gene lost 3 bases, with 9 bases spanning the gap. The germline CDR1 and CDR2 sequences are MNHEY and SVGEGT. CDR3 bases: TGTGCCAGCAGTTACTCTAACACCCTCTACGAGCAGTACTTC. Translated, it gives CASSYSNTLYEQYF.

The chain is built from TRBV3-1 (or the pseudogene TRBV3-2) and TRBJ2-1, with TRBD2 matching 7 bases. Germline CDR1 LGHDT, CDR2 YNNKEL (reference sequence). CDR3 size: 15 residues. J gave up 2 bases and V 0 bases, and 1 base lay outside the gene matches. DNA of the CDR3: TGTGCCAGCAGCCAAGATGGGGGGGCCTACAATGAGCAGTTCTTC. Protein sequence: CASSQDGGAYNEQFF.

In regard to this clone: The same CDR3 can be traced to other DNA sequences in this sample. The rearrangement joins TRBV19 to TRBJ2-7; D gene unclear. This CDR3 comprises 14 residues. V shed 5 bases and J shed 1 base, with 12 bases lying between them. Germline CDR1 and CDR2: LNHDA and SQIVND (reference sequence). CDR3 nucleotide sequence: TGTGCCAGTAGTCCCTCGAGAGGTTCCTACGAGCAGTACTTC. It encodes CASSPSRGSYEQYF. Filled out from reference TRBV19 and TRBJ2-7, the complete variable domain reads DGGITQSPKYLFRKEGQNVTLSCEQNLNHDAMYWYRQDPGQGLRLIYYSQIVNDFQKGDIAEGYSVSREKKESFPLTVTSAQKNPTAFYLCASSPSRGSYEQYFGPGTRLTVT.

The CDR3 region is CASSYPPLGRQFF. The CDR3 DNA reads TGTGCCAGCAGTTACCCCCCCTTAGGGAGGCAGTTCTTC. The chain couples TRBV6-5 to TRBJ2-1; possible D gene TRBD2, 5 bases. Germline CDR1 is MNHEY and CDR2 is SVGAGI. This CDR3 region has 13 residues. V was clipped by 2 bases and J by 12 bases, with 14 bases between them.

This chain uses TRBV19 with TRBJ1-5; 7 bases match TRBD1. Germline V gene lookup returns CDR1 LNHDA and CDR2 SQIVND (reference sequence). Losses at the gene ends were 3 bases for V and 4 bases for J; bases not matched to a gene: 6. This CDR3 has 15 amino acids. The chain's CDR3 is CASSISRGNNQPQHF. The CDR3 region has the DNA TGTGCCAGTAGTATCAGCAGGGGGAATAATCAGCCCCAGCATTTT.

A note on this clone: The junction differs from germline at one of its ends, possibly a read error. This chain joins TRBV6-5 and TRBJ2-1, with a possible D match to TRBD1 (5 bases). Germline V CDR1 and CDR2: MNHEY, SVGAGI. CDR3 length equals 14 residues. The CDR3, as DNA: TGTGCCAGCAATTACCTGGACAACTACAATGAGCAGTTCTTC. It encodes CASNYLDNYNEQFF.